This T cell receptor beta chain was identified in a study of siplizumab effects on memory and regulatory T cells. Data came from immunoSEQ multiplex PCR; TCRdb stores just in-frame clones and leaves some out. In the table there are about 56,000 clones, over 95% of which are singletons. The CDR3 runs 13 residues. CDR1 is MGHDK and CDR2 is SYGVNS in the germline V gene. Unmatched junction bases numbered 3, after V lost 4 bases and J lost 5 bases. The clonotype was recovered from a human donor in good health. V and J are TRBV25-1 and TRBJ2-5; 8 bases fit TRBD2. Sequencing was performed on naive CD8+ T cells sorted from blood. The CDR3 DNA sequence: TGTGCCAGCAGTGCGGGACTAGAGGAGACCCAGTACTTC. Translating it yields CASSAGLEETQYF.